The text below deals with one TCR beta chain. Its antigen is undetermined. Broader study findings: Whole repertoires were not studied in the larger cohort, only one V-J beta rearrangement. Tumor-infiltrating Treg TCR alpha and beta sequences overlapped most with tumor naive CD4+ T cells, then blood naive.

Semi-nested PCR with Nested Universal Primer A followed constant-region reverse priming of full-length variable regions. One entry per CDR3 protein results from TCRdb running MiXCR on the 5' RACE reads. The sample carries some 32,000 distinct CDR3 sequences, 24% recorded once. This CDR3 region has 13 residues. Trimming cost V 8 bases and J 1 base; bases outside gene matches: 3. Germline V gene data show CDR1 as MNHNY and CDR2 as SVGAGI (reference sequence). The receptor comes from a female donor with breast cancer. The sample consisted of memory CD4+ T cells sorted from blood. Indicated subset: memory CD4+ T cells, CD4+CD45RO+CD25-. The chain couples TRBV6-6 to TRBJ1-1, with 8 bases fitting TRBD1. The CDR3 DNA sequence: TGTGCCAGCCGGACAGGGACGAACACTGAAGCTTTCTTT. As protein: CASRTGTNTEAFF.